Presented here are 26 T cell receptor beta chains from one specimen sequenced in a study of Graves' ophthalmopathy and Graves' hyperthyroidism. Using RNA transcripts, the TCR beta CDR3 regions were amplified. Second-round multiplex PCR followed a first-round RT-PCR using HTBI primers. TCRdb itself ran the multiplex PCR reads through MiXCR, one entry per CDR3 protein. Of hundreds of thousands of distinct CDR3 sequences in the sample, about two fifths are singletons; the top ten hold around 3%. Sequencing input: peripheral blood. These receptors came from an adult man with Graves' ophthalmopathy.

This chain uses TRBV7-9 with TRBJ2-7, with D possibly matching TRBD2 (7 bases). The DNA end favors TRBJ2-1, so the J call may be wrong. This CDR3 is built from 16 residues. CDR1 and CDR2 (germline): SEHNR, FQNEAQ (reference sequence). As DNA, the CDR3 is TGTGCCAGCAGCTCCCAAGCTGGGGGGGGGCCCAGTGAGCAGTTCTTC. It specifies CASSSQAGGGPSEQFF.

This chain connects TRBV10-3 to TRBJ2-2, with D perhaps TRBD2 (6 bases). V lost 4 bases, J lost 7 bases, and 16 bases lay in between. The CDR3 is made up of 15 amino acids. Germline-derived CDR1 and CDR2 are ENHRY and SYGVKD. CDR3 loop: CAISGLVRGNGELFF. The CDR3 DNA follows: TGTGCCATCAGTGGACTAGTCCGAGGGAACGGGGAGCTGTTTTTT.

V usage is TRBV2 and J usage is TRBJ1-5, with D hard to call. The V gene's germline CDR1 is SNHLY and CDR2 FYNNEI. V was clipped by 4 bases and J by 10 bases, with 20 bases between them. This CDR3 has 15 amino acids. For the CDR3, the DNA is TGTGCCAGCAGTGCGACCGATGGTCCGGGTACCCCCCAGCATTTT. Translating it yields CASSATDGPGTPQHF. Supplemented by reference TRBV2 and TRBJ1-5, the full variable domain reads EPEVTQTPSHQVTQMGQEVILRCVPISNHLYFYWYRQILGQKVEFLVSFYNNEISEKSEIFDDQFSVERPDGSNFTLKIRSTKLEDSAMYFCASSATDGPGTPQHFGDGTRLSIL.

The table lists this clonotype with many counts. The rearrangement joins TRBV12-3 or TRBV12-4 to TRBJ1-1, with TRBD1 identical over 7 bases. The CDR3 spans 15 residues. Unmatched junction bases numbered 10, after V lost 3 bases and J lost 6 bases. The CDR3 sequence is CASSFGTAEWAEAFF. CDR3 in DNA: TGTGCCAGCAGTTTCGGGACAGCGGAGTGGGCTGAAGCTTTCTTT.

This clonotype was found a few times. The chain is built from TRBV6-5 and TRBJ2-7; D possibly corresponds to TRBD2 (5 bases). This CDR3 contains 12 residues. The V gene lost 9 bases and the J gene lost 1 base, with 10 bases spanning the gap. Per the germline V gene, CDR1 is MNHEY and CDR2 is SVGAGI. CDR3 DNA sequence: TGTGCCAGTGGCCGGAGGTCCTACGAGCAGTACTTC. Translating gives CASGRRSYEQYF.

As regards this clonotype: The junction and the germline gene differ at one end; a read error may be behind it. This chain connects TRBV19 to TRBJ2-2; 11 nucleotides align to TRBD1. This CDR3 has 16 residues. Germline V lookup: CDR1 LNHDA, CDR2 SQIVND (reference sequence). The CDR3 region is CARIRDRGLNTGELFF. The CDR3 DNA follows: TGTGCCAGGATCCGGGACAGGGGGTTGAACACTGGGGAGCTGTTTTTT. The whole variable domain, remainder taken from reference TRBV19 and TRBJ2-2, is DGGITQSPKYLFRKEGQNVTLSCEQNLNHDAMYWYRQDPGQGLRLIYYSQIVNDFQKGDIAEGYSVSREKKESFPLTVTSAQKNPTAFYLCARIRDRGLNTGELFFGEGSRLTVL.

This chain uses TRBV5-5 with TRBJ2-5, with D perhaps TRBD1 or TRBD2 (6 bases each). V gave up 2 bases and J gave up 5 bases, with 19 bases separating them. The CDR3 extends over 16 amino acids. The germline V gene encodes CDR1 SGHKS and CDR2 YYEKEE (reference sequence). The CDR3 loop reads CASSLTRGPGDETQYF. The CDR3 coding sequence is TGTGCCAGCAGCTTAACCCGGGGGCCCGGCGATGAGACCCAGTACTTC.

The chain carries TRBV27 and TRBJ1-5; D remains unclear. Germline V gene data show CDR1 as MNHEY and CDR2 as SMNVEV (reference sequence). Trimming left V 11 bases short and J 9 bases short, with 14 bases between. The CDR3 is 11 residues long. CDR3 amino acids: CAPRLTGPQHF. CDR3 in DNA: TGTGCCCCCAGACTAACGGGGCCCCAGCATTTT.

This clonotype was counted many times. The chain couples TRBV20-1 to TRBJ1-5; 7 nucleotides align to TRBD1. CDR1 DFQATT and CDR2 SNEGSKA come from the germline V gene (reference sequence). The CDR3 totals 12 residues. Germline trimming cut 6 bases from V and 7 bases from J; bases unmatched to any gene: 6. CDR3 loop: CSAGTEGQPQHF. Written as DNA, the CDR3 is TGCAGTGCCGGGACAGAGGGCCAGCCCCAGCATTTT.

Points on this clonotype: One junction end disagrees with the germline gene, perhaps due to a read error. The CDR3 DNA reads TGCGCCAGCAGCCAAGTTACTGGTTTGCGGGGGAGGGAGACCCAGTACTTC. It yields the protein CASSQVTGLRGRETQYF. This chain uses TRBV5-8 with TRBJ2-5, with 7 positions matching TRBD2. The V gene's germline CDR1 is SGHTS and CDR2 YDEGEE. This CDR3 has 17 amino acids.

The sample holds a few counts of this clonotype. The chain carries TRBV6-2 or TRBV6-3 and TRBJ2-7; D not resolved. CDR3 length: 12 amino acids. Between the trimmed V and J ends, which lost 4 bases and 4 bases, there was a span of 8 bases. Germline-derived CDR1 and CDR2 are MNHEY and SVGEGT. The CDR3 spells CASSSQQYEQYF. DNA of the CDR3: TGTGCCAGCAGTTCCCAGCAATACGAGCAGTACTTC.

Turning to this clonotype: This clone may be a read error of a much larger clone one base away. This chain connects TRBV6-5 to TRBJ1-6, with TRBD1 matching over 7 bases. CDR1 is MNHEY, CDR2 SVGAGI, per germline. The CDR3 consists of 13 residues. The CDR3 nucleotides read TGTGCCAGCAGTTATGACAGGGCTTCATCCCTCCACTTT. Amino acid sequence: CASSYDRASSLHF.

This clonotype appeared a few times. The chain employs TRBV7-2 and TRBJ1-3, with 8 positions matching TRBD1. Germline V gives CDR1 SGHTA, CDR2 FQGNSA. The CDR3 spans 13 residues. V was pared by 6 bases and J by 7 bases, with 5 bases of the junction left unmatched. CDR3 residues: CASSQGAANTIYF. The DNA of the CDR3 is TGTGCCAGCAGTCAGGGGGCAGCGAACACCATATATTTT.

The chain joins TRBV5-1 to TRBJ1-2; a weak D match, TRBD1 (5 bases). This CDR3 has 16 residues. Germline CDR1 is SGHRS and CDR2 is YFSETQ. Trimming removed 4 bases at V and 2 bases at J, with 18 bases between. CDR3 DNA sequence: TGCGCCAGCAGCCGCAGGGAGAAAGTCCTAAACTATGGCTACACCTTC. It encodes CASSRREKVLNYGYTF.

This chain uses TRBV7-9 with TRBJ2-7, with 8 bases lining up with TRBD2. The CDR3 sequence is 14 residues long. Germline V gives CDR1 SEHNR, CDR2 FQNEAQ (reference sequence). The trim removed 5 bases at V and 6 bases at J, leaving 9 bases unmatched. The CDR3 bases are TGTGCCAGCAGCGCGGGTCTAGCGGGTTCCGAGCAGTACTTC. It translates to CASSAGLAGSEQYF.

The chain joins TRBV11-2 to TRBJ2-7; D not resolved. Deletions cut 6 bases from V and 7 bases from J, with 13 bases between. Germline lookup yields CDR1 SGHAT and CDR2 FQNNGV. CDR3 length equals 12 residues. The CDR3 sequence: CASSGRPHEQYF. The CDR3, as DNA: TGTGCCAGCAGTGGTCGGCCTCATGAGCAGTACTTC.

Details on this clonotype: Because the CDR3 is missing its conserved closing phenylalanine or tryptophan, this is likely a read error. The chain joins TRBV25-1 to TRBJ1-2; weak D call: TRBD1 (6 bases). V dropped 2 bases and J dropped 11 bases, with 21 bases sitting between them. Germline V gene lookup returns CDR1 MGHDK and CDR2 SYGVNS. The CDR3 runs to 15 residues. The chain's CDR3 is CASSEIPLTGLGYTS. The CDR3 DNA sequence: TGTGCCAGCAGTGAAATTCCGCTAACAGGGTTGGGGTACACCTCC.

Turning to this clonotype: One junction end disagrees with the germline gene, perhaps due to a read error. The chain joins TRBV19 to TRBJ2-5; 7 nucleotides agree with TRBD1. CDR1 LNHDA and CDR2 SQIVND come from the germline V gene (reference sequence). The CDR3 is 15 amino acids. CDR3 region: CASSIGGLTMETQYF. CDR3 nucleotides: TGTGCGAGTAGCATAGGGGGCTTGACTATGGAGACCCAGTACTTC. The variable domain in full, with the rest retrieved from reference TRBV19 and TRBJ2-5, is DGGITQSPKYLFRKEGQNVTLSCEQNLNHDAMYWYRQDPGQGLRLIYYSQIVNDFQKGDIAEGYSVSREKKESFPLTVTSAQKNPTAFYLCASSIGGLTMETQYFGPGTRLLVL.

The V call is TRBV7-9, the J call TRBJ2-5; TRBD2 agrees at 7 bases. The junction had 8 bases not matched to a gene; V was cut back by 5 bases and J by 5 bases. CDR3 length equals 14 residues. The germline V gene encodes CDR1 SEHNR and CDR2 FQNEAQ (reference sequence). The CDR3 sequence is CASSPTGTKETQYF. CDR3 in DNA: TGTGCCAGCAGCCCAACCGGGACTAAGGAGACCCAGTACTTC.

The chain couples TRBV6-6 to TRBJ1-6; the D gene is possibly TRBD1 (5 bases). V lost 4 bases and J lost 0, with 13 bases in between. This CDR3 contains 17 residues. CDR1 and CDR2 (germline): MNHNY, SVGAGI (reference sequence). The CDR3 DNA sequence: TGTGCCAGCAGTTCACCAGGGCGGAGCTCCTATAATTCACCCCTCCACTTT. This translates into CASSSPGRSSYNSPLHF.

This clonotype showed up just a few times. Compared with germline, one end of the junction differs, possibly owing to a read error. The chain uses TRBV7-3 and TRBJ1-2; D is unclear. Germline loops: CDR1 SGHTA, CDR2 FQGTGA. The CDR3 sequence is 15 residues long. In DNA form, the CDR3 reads TGCGCCAGCAGCCAGGCAGCGGGAGTTAACTATGGCTACACCTTC. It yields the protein CASSQAAGVNYGYTF.

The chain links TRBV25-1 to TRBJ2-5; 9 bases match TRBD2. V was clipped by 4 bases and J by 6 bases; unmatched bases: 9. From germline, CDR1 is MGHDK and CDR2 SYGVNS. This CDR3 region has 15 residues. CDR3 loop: CASSAEAREGQTQYF. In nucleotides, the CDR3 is TGTGCCAGCAGTGCCGAGGCGCGGGAGGGGCAGACCCAGTACTTC.

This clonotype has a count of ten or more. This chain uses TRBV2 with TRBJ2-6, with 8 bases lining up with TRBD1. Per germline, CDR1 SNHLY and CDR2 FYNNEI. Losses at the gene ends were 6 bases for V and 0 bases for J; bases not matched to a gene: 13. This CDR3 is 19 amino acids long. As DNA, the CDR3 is TGTGCCAGCAGCCAAACCTTGGAGACAGGGGCCTCTGGGGCCAACGTCCTGACTTTC. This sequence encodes CASSQTLETGASGANVLTF.

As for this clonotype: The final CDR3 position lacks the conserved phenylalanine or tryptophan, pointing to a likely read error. The CDR3, as DNA: TGTGCCAGCAGGCTGCGCGATACGCAGTATGTT. Its translation is CASRLRDTQYV. J is TRBJ2-3 and V is TRBV25-1; D remains ambiguous. V lost 6 bases and J lost 6, with 7 bases in between. In germline, CDR1 is MGHDK, CDR2 SYGVNS. The CDR3 covers 11 residues.

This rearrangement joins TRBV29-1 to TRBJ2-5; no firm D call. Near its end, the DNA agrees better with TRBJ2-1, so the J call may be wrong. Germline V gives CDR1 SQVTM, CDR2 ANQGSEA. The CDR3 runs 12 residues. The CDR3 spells CSVERPYNEQFF. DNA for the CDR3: TGCAGCGTTGAACGGCCGTACAATGAGCAGTTCTTC.

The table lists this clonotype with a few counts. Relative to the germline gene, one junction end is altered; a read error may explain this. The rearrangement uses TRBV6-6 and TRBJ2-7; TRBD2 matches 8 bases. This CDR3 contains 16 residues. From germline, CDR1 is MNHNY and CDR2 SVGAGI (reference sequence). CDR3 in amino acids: CASSPFGGGPRYEQYF. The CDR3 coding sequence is TGTGCCAGCAGTCCCTTCGGGGGGGGGCCGAGATACGAGCAGTATTTC.